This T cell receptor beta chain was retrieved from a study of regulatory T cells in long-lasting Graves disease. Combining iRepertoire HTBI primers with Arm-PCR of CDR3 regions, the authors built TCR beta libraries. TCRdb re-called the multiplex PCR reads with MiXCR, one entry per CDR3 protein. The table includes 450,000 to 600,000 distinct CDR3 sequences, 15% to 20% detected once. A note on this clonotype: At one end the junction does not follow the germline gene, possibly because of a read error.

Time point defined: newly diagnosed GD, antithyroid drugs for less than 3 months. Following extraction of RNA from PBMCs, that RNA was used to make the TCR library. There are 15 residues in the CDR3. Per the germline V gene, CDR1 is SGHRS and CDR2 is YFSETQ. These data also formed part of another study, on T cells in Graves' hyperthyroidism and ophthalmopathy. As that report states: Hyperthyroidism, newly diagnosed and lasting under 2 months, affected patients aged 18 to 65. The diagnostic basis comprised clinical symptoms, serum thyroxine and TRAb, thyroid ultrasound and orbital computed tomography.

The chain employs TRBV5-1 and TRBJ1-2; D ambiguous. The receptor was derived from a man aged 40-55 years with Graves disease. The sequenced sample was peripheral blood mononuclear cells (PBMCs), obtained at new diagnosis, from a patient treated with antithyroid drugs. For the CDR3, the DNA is TGTGCCAGCAAAGGACGGACCATACTTGGCTATGGCTACACCTTC. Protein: CASKGRTILGYGYTF.